The 24 T cell receptor beta chains below all came from one sample that was sequenced in a study of T cell changes during pregnancy in multiple sclerosis. Clones were sequenced by immunoSEQ multiplex PCR, and TCRdb holds only the in-frame ones, with some missing. The sample shows about 68,000 clones, 75% to 95% of them seen only once. The input for sequencing was peripheral blood, taken in the first trimester of pregnancy. The source is a female donor with multiple sclerosis, enrolled in a pregnancy study.

The V and J genes are TRBV10-3 and TRBJ1-5; D gene uncertain. Per germline, CDR1 ENHRY and CDR2 SYGVKD. The CDR3 sequence is 14 residues long. The V end lost 9 bases, the J end lost 2 bases, and 14 bases lay between the germline ends. As DNA, the CDR3 is TGTGCCATTGGGTCGTCGGGAGGCAATCAGCCCCAGCATTTT. This codes for CAIGSSGGNQPQHF.

The chain has TRBV5-1 and TRBJ2-5; 7 bases line up with TRBD1. The CDR3 is made up of 15 amino acids. V trimming: 7 bases; J trimming: 4 bases; junction bases outside the gene matches: 13. CDR1 and CDR2 (germline): SGHRS, YFSETQ. The CDR3 DNA reads TGCGCCAGCTCCCTCACCCCGGGACAGACAGAGACCCAGTACTTC. Translating it yields CASSLTPGQTETQYF. Based on the CDR3 plus reference TRBV5-1 and TRBJ2-5, the full variable domain is KAGVTQTPRYLIKTRGQQVTLSCSPISGHRSVSWYQQTPGQGLQFLFEYFSETQRNKGNFPGRFSGRQFSNSRSEMNVSTLELGDSALYLCASSLTPGQTETQYFGPGTRLLVL.

The chain joins TRBV5-5 to TRBJ1-6, with 9 bases aligning to TRBD1. The V segment lost 4 bases and the J segment 2 bases; nucleotides outside the gene matches: 7. The CDR3 sequence is 17 residues long. CDR1 is SGHKS and CDR2 is YYEKEE in the germline V gene (reference sequence). CDR3 nucleotide sequence: TGTGCCAGCAGCCGGGACAGGGTAGCTACCTATAATTCACCCCTCCACTTT. Encoded protein: CASSRDRVATYNSPLHF.

The chain has TRBV7-9 and TRBJ2-1, with D uncertain. V was clipped by 2 bases and J by 5 bases, with 7 bases between them. Germline CDR1 and CDR2: SEHNR and FQNEAQ (reference sequence). The CDR3 is made up of 13 amino acids. The CDR3 here is CASSLKRDNEQFF. CDR3 sequence (DNA): TGTGCCAGCAGCTTAAAACGGGACAATGAGCAGTTCTTC. The complete variable domain, with remaining parts taken from reference TRBV7-9 and TRBJ2-1, reads DTGVSQNPRHKITKRGQNVTFRCDPISEHNRLYWYRQTLGQGPEFLTYFQNEAQLEKSRLLSDRFSAERPKGSFSTLEIQRTEQGDSAMYLCASSLKRDNEQFFGPGTRLTVL.

This chain links TRBV5-4 with TRBJ1-2; 9 nucleotides agree with TRBD1. The CDR3 has 13 amino acids. Germline values: CDR1 SGHNT, CDR2 YYREEE (reference sequence). The CDR3 loop reads CVGGLQGAKEHTF. The CDR3 nucleotides are TGTGTCGGAGGGCTACAGGGGGCCAAGGAACACACCTTC.

This chain links TRBV18 with TRBJ2-1, with TRBD2 matching 11 bases. Unmatched junction bases numbered 8, after V lost 0 bases and J lost 7 bases. The CDR3 is 17 residues long. CDR1 KGHSH and CDR2 LQKENI come from the germline V gene. DNA of the CDR3: TGTGCCAGCTCACCACCTCTAGCGGGAGGTGGTAGAAATGAGCAGTTCTTC. Translating it yields CASSPPLAGGGRNEQFF. The whole variable domain, remainder taken from reference TRBV18 and TRBJ2-1, is NAGVMQNPRHLVRRRGQEARLRCSPMKGHSHVYWYRQLPEEGLKFMVYLQKENIIDESGMPKERFSAEFPKEGPSILRIQQVVRGDSAAYFCASSPPLAGGGRNEQFFGPGTRLTVL.

This chain connects TRBV27 to TRBJ1-5, with D possibly being TRBD1 (5 bases). Germline V gene lookup returns CDR1 MNHEY and CDR2 SMNVEV (reference sequence). Deletions cut 8 bases from V and 1 base from J, with 12 bases between. This CDR3 comprises 14 residues. Here the CDR3 DNA reads TGTGCCAGCTGGGGGGGAGGGAGCAATCAGCCCCAGCATTTT. Its translation is CASWGGGSNQPQHF.

The chain is built from TRBV4-2 and TRBJ1-2; D uncertain. V lost 3 bases to trimming and J lost 0 bases, with 14 bases between them. CDR3 size: 16 residues. The germline CDR1 and CDR2 sequences are LGHNA and YNFKEQ. The chain's CDR3 is CASSQPREGANYGYTF. CDR3 DNA: TGTGCCAGCAGCCAGCCCCGGGAGGGAGCTAACTATGGCTACACCTTC.

This chain uses TRBV6-5 with TRBJ2-7; 11 bases align to TRBD1. The length of the CDR3 is 13 residues. Germline V gene data show CDR1 as MNHEY and CDR2 as SVGAGI. Trimming at V came to 11 bases and at J to 2 bases, leaving 5 bases not matched to a gene. The DNA of the CDR3 is TGTGCCTGCGGACAGGGGGCCACCTACGAGCAGTACTTC. Translating gives CACGQGATYEQYF.

This clone was observed a single time. The chain is built from TRBV6-4 and TRBJ1-6, with D possibly matching TRBD1 (5 bases). The CDR3 has 16 residues. Trimming removed 8 bases from V and 3 bases from J, with 17 bases in between. CDR1 is MRHNA, CDR2 SNTAGT, per germline. In nucleotides, the CDR3 is TGTGCCAGCTTCTGGGGCCCTTCCCACTATAATTCACCCCTCCACTTT. This codes for CASFWGPSHYNSPLHF.

The chain has TRBV10-1 and TRBJ2-3; a weak D match, TRBD2 (6 bases). The germline V gene encodes CDR1 WNHNN and CDR2 SYGVQD (reference sequence). Trimming removed 3 bases at V and 5 bases at J, with 15 bases between. The CDR3 runs to 15 residues. DNA for the CDR3: TGCGCCAGCAGTGACTTCGGGGGACGGCGAGATACGCAGTATTTT. The encoded protein is CASSDFGGRRDTQYF.

The rearrangement uses TRBV2 and TRBJ1-2; D perhaps matches TRBD1 (6 bases). The V gene lost 4 bases and the J gene lost 4 bases, with 13 bases spanning the gap. The germline V gene has CDR1 SNHLY and CDR2 FYNNEI. The CDR3 runs to 14 residues. The CDR3 loop is CASSVRGGPYGYTF. In DNA form, the CDR3 reads TGTGCCAGCAGTGTAAGGGGGGGCCCCTATGGCTACACCTTC.

This clone was counted a single time. The chain couples TRBV27 to TRBJ1-2; D gene ambiguous. The V gene's germline CDR1 is MNHEY and CDR2 SMNVEV (reference sequence). Trimming removed 8 bases at V and 11 bases at J, with 15 bases between. CDR3 length equals 11 residues. The CDR3 loop reads CASHSNGVYTF. CDR3 bases: TGTGCCAGCCATTCGAATGGAGTTTACACCTTC.

The rearrangement uses TRBV10-3 and TRBJ2-7, with D unresolved. The germline gives CDR1 ENHRY, CDR2 SYGVKD. The CDR3 is 13 residues long. V was cut by 8 bases and J by 0 bases, with 11 bases left in between. The CDR3 spells CAIGQASSYEQYF. CDR3 in DNA: TGTGCCATCGGCCAGGCCTCCTCCTACGAGCAGTACTTC.

The CDR3 DNA reads as TGTGCCAGCCGGGACAACAATAATTCACCCCTCCACTTT. This encodes CASRDNNNSPLHF. The chain joins TRBV6-4 to TRBJ1-6; TRBD1 might be the D (6 bases). The CDR3 has 13 amino acids. CDR1 MRHNA and CDR2 SNTAGT come from the germline V gene. V was pared by 8 bases and J by 5 bases, with 10 bases between.

The V gene is TRBV2, the J gene TRBJ1-2; 9 nucleotides match TRBD1. V lost 4 bases, J lost 2 bases, and 2 bases stayed unmatched. The CDR3 extends over 14 amino acids. Germline assignment: CDR1 SNHLY and CDR2 FYNNEI. CDR3 in amino acids: CASSVDRGNYGYTF. The CDR3 bases are TGTGCCAGCAGTGTGGACAGGGGAAACTATGGCTACACCTTC.

The V call is TRBV5-4, the J call TRBJ1-3, with a weak D call TRBD1 (5 bases). CDR3 length: 18 amino acids. V was trimmed by 3 bases and J by 8 bases, leaving 27 bases between them. Germline CDR1 is SGHNT and CDR2 is YYREEE (reference sequence). CDR3 region: CASSSHLNRQIPSDTIYF. Written as DNA, the CDR3 is TGTGCCAGCAGCTCCCACTTAAATCGACAGATACCTTCAGACACCATATATTTT.

The gene calls are TRBV7-6 and TRBJ1-3, with D hard to call. The CDR3 is 17 amino acids. CDR1 is SGHVS and CDR2 is FNYEAQ in the germline V gene. V dropped 1 base and J dropped 1 base, with 14 bases sitting between them. Here the CDR3 reads CASSLGVMQASGNTIYF. CDR3 coding DNA: TGTGCCAGCAGCTTAGGAGTGATGCAGGCTTCTGGAAACACCATATATTTT.

This chain uses TRBV10-3 with TRBJ1-2, with 12 bases that match TRBD1. Germline CDR1 is ENHRY and CDR2 is SYGVKD. J was trimmed by 8 bases and V by 0 bases; bases with no gene match: 4. This CDR3 contains 15 residues. CDR3 loop: CAISESGTGGEGYTF. In DNA form, the CDR3 reads TGTGCCATCAGTGAGTCGGGGACAGGGGGCGAAGGCTACACCTTC.

The V gene is TRBV5-1, the J gene TRBJ2-7; D may be TRBD1 (5 bases). The germline V gene has CDR1 SGHRS and CDR2 YFSETQ. V was clipped by 0 bases and J by 6 bases, with 13 bases between them. This CDR3 is 14 amino acids long. As DNA, the CDR3 is TGCGCCAGCAGCTTGGGGCAGGGCTCGTTCGAGCAGTACTTC. It yields the protein CASSLGQGSFEQYF.

The chain carries TRBV4-1 and TRBJ2-7, with D unresolved. Looked up from germline, CDR1 is MGHRA and CDR2 is YSYEKL. Trimming left V 1 base short and J 6 bases short, with 16 bases between. This CDR3 spans 15 amino acids. The CDR3 reads CASSQGPGQSAEQYF. CDR3 DNA: TGCGCCAGCAGCCAAGGACCTGGGCAGTCAGCCGAGCAGTACTTC.

The chain uses TRBV5-1 and TRBJ2-1, with 8 bases matching TRBD2. J was trimmed by 2 bases and V by 0 bases; bases with no gene match: 1. Germline CDR1 reads SGHRS; CDR2 reads YFSETQ. The CDR3 length is 15 residues. DNA for the CDR3: TGCGCCAGCAGCTTGGTAGCGGGGACCTACAATGAGCAGTTCTTC. The encoded protein is CASSLVAGTYNEQFF.

V gene TRBV5-1 combines with J gene TRBJ2-2; 10 positions agree with TRBD2. The CDR3 loop spans 15 amino acids. V shed 1 base and J 7 bases; nucleotides not matched to a gene: 4. CDR1 is SGHRS and CDR2 is YFSETQ in the germline V gene. The CDR3: CASSLTSGTLGELFF. The CDR3 DNA sequence: TGCGCCAGCAGCTTGACTAGCGGGACTCTCGGGGAGCTGTTTTTT.

The genes are TRBV6-5 and TRBJ2-1; TRBD1 matches 7 bases. J gave up 9 bases and V 5 bases, and 10 bases lay outside the gene matches. The V gene's germline CDR1 is MNHEY and CDR2 SVGAGI. CDR3 size: 14 residues. For the CDR3, the DNA is TGTGCCAGCAGTAAAAGGGACAGTCGCGGTGAGCAGTTCTTC. Its translation is CASSKRDSRGEQFF.